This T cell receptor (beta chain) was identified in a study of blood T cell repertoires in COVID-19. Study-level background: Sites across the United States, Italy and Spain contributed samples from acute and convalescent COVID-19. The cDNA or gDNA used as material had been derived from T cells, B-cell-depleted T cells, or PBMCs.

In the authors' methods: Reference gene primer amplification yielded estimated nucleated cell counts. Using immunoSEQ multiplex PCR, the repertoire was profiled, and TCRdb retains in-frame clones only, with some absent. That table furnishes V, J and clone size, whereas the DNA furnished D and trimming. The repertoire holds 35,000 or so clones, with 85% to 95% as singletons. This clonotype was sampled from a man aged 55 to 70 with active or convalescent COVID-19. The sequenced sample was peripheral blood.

As DNA, the CDR3 is TGTGCCAGCAGCCGACGGACCGGACAGGGGGGGGAAAAACTGTTTTTT. This sequence encodes CASSRRTGQGGEKLFF. V and J are TRBV11-2 and TRBJ1-4; 10 bases align to TRBD1. Germline V lookup: CDR1 SGHAT, CDR2 FQNNGV. V dropped 5 bases and J dropped 8; count of bases not matched to a gene: 11. The CDR3 is 16 residues long. Supplemented by reference TRBV11-2 and TRBJ1-4, the full variable domain reads EAGVAQSPRYKIIEKRQSVAFWCNPISGHATLYWYQQILGQGPKLLIQFQNNGVVDDSQLPKDRFSAERLKGVDSTLKIQPAKLEDSAVYLCASSRRTGQGGEKLFFGSGTQLSVL.